The rows below give T cell receptor beta chains drawn from one sample of a study of T cells in Graves' hyperthyroidism and ophthalmopathy. TCRdb re-called the multiplex PCR reads with MiXCR, one entry per CDR3 protein. Of fewer than 600,000 distinct CDR3 sequences listed, 14% are singletons. Sample: blood. The receptor source for this set is a woman aged 40 to 50 with Graves' hyperthyroidism. Both conserved end residues are part of each CDR3. D genes are given only for firm matches. Expanded clones get a size class; other rows say once, few or many, or leave the size out.

few | NA | TRBJ1-2 | TRBV20-1 | CSAREGGGGGYGYTF | TGCAGTGCTAGAGAGGGGGGCGGGGGAGGCTATGGCTACACCTTC
NA | NA | TRBJ2-1 | TRBV7-9 | CASSLAQRDEQFF | TGTGCCAGCAGCTTAGCGCAACGGGATGAGCAGTTCTTC
many | TRBD1 | TRBJ2-1 | TRBV3-1 | CASSQDLGQSLVNEQFF | TGTGCCAGCAGCCAAGATCTGGGACAGAGCCTAGTCAATGAGCAGTTCTTC
NA | NA | TRBJ2-1 | TRBV10-1 | CASSDWSNEQFF | TGCGCCAGCAGTGATTGGAGCAATGAGCAGTTCTTC
many | TRBD2 | TRBJ2-7 | TRBV3-1 | CASSQAGGPYEQYF | TGTGCCAGCAGCCAAGCGGGAGGGCCCTACGAGCAGTACTTC
many | NA | TRBJ1-5 | TRBV12-3/TRBV12-4 | CASSLALESNSNQPQHF | TGTGCCAGCAGTTTAGCGCTGGAGAGTAATAGCAATCAGCCCCAGCATTTT
many | NA | TRBJ2-2 | TRBV20-1 | CSARAGVRANTGELFF | TGCAGTGCTAGAGCTGGAGTTCGCGCGAACACCGGGGAGCTGTTTTTT
few | NA | TRBJ2-1 | TRBV5-4 | CASSLGGERYNEQFF | TGTGCCAGCAGCTTGGGAGGGGAGCGTTACAATGAGCAGTTCTTC
many | TRBD1 | TRBJ1-5 | TRBV2 | CASSAMGQYSNQPQHF | TGTGCCAGCAGTGCTATGGGACAGTATAGCAATCAGCCCCAGCATTTT
many | TRBD2 | TRBJ2-1 | TRBV29-1 | CSVEVGTSEYNEQFF | TGCAGCGTTGAAGTGGGGACTAGCGAGTACAATGAGCAGTTCTTC
NA | NA | TRBJ2-7 | TRBV10-3 | CAISEGIGQSYEQYF | TGTGCCATCAGTGAGGGTATCGGACAGTCCTACGAGCAGTACTTC
many | NA | TRBJ1-1 | TRBV13 | CASSSWEEEVTEAFF | TGTGCCAGCAGCTCATGGGAGGAAGAAGTCACTGAAGCTTTCTTT
NA | NA | TRBJ1-4 | TRBV18 | CASSPEDWGSDEKLFF | TGTGCCAGCTCACCAGAGGATTGGGGAAGCGATGAAAAACTGTTTTTT
few | NA | TRBJ2-1 | TRBV12-5 | CASGLGLSYNEQFF | TGTGCTAGTGGTTTGGGGCTCTCCTACAATGAGCAGTTCTTC
many | NA | TRBJ2-3 | TRBV12-3/TRBV12-4 | CASSSISSTDTQYF | TGTGCCAGCAGTTCCATTTCGAGCACAGATACGCAGTATTTT
many | NA | TRBJ1-4 | TRBV11-3 | CASSSRQEKLFF | TGTGCCAGCAGCTCCCGACAGGAAAAACTGTTTTTT
many | TRBD1 | TRBJ2-2 | TRBV28 | CASSPGGFGELFF | TGTGCCAGCAGCCCAGGGGGTTTCGGGGAGCTGTTTTTT
many | NA | TRBJ2-1 | TRBV7-9 | CASSGPNEQFF | TGTGCCAGCAGCGGCCCCAATGAGCAGTTCTTC
many | NA | TRBJ2-3 | TRBV5-4 | CASSPGHLGTDTQYF | TGTGCCAGCAGCCCGGGACATCTCGGCACAGATACGCAGTATTTT
many | NA | TRBJ2-2 | TRBV12-3/TRBV12-4 | CASSLGPGLQNTGELFF | TGTGCCAGCAGTTTAGGCCCGGGACTCCAGAACACCGGGGAGCTGTTTTTT
NA | TRBD1 | TRBJ2-7 | TRBV3-1 | CASSQLPGQGAPEQYF | TGTGCCAGCAGCCAATTGCCGGGACAGGGCGCCCCCGAGCAGTACTTC
NA | NA | TRBJ1-1 | TRBV7-8 | CASSLLGLAPSEAFF | TGTGCCAGCAGCTTATTGGGACTCGCTCCTTCTGAAGCTTTCTTT
few | NA | TRBJ1-2 | TRBV29-1 | CSVGGGPPTESYGCTF | NA
many | NA | TRBJ2-5 | TRBV2 | CASSRDGPETQYF | TGTGCCAGCTCGCGGGACGGGCCGGAGACCCAGTACTTC
many | NA | TRBJ2-1 | TRBV2 | CASSEWGSSYNEQFF | TGTGCCAGCAGTGAATGGGGGAGCTCCTACAATGAGCAGTTCTTC
many | NA | TRBJ2-1 | TRBV11-3 | CASSLWGEGANNEQFF | TGTGCCAGCAGCTTATGGGGGGAGGGGGCGAACAATGAGCAGTTCTTC
NA | TRBD1 | TRBJ2-7 | TRBV19 | CASSPGTGSIYEQYF | TGTGCCAGTAGTCCCGGGACAGGGAGTATCTACGAGCAGTACTTC
many | TRBD1 | TRBJ1-5 | TRBV30 | CAWSKGQGNQPQHF | TGTGCCTGGAGTAAAGGACAGGGCAATCAGCCCCAGCATTTT
few | NA | TRBJ1-5 | TRBV4-1 | CASSDRARGQPQHF | TGCGCCAGCAGCGACCGGGCCCGAGGTCAGCCCCAGCATTTT
many | NA | TRBJ1-1 | TRBV11-2 | CASSLVGVANTEAFF | TGTGCCAGCAGCTTAGTCGGGGTCGCGAACACTGAAGCTTTCTTT
many | NA | TRBJ1-2 | TRBV6-1 | CASSPYRDGSSGYTF | TGTGCCAGCAGTCCATACCGGGACGGGAGTAGTGGCTACACCTTC
NA | TRBD1 | TRBJ2-5 | TRBV10-1 | CASSGTTGGQETQYF | TGCGCCAGCAGTGGAACGACAGGGGGGCAAGAGACCCAGTACTTC
NA | NA | TRBJ2-5 | TRBV3-1 | CASSVTVGAPRLQETQYF | TGCGCCAGCAGTGTCACGGTGGGGGCACCTCGTCTCCAAGAGACCCAGTACTTC
many | TRBD2 | TRBJ2-1 | TRBV7-2 | CASSLGLAGDYEQFF | TGTGCCAGCAGCTTAGGACTAGCGGGAGACTATGAGCAGTTCTTC
NA | NA | TRBJ2-1 | TRBV15 | CATSRDPSGEQFF | TGTGCCACCAGCAGAGATCCCTCCGGTGAGCAGTTCTTC
NA | NA | TRBJ2-7 | TRBV27 | CASSVQTRIDEQYF | TGTGCCAGCAGTGTACAGACCCGCATAGACGAGCAGTACTTC
few | NA | TRBJ1-4 | TRBV5-4 | CASSLAGEVNEKLFF | TGTGCCAGCAGCTTGGCCGGGGAAGTGAATGAAAAACTGTTTTTT
many | TRBD1 | TRBJ2-7 | TRBV30 | CAWDRGSHYEQYF | TGTGCCTGGGACAGGGGTTCACACTACGAGCAGTACTTC
few | NA | TRBJ2-7 | TRBV6-1 | CASSELLEQYF | TGTGCCAGCAGTGAACTCCTCGAGCAGTACTTC
many | TRBD1 | TRBJ1-5 | TRBV12-3/TRBV12-4 | CASSQGASNQPQHF | TGTGCCAGCAGTCAGGGGGCTAGCAATCAGCCCCAGCATTTT
many | NA | TRBJ2-1 | TRBV30 | CAWKGYNEQFF | TGTGCCTGGAAAGGGTACAATGAGCAGTTCTTC
few | NA | TRBJ2-7 | TRBV29-1 | CSVEDGVTDEQYF | TGCAGCGTTGAAGATGGGGTGACGGACGAGCAGTACTTC
many | NA | TRBJ1-1 | TRBV5-1 | CASSLKPGDEAFF | TGCGCCAGCAGCTTGAAACCCGGAGATGAAGCTTTCTTT
many | TRBD1 | TRBJ2-2 | TRBV28 | CASSPGQGANTGELFF | TGTGCCAGCAGTCCCGGACAGGGGGCGAACACCGGGGAGCTGTTTTTT
many | NA | TRBJ1-1 | TRBV2 | CASRNREANTEAFF | TGTGCCAGCAGAAACAGGGAGGCGAACACTGAAGCTTTCTTT
few | TRBD1 | TRBJ1-2 | TRBV6-1 | CASSPGGADYGYTF | TGTGCCAGCAGTCCAGGGGGCGCGGACTATGGCTACACCTTC
many | TRBD1 | TRBJ2-7 | TRBV6-1 | CASSSGTGMYYEQYF | TGTGCCAGCAGTTCGGGGACAGGGATGTACTACGAGCAGTACTTC
NA | TRBD1 | TRBJ1-6 | TRBV29-1 | CSVKAGTDNSPLHF | TGCAGCGTCAAAGCCGGGACAGATAATTCACCCCTCCACTTT
many | NA | TRBJ1-1 | TRBV30 | CAWSADRDTEAFF | TGTGCCTGGAGCGCGGACCGGGACACTGAAGCTTTCTTT
NA | TRBD2 | TRBJ2-1 | TRBV29-1 | CSVPEGGSSYNEQFF | TGCAGCGTTCCAGAGGGCGGGAGCTCCTACAATGAGCAGTTCTTC
many | NA | TRBJ1-2 | TRBV28 | CASSLGTGGFGYTF | TGTGCCAGCAGTTTAGGGACTGGTGGGTTTGGCTACACCTTC
many | NA | TRBJ1-2 | TRBV7-2 | CASSLWTATNYGYTF | TGTGCCAGCAGCTTATGGACAGCGACTAACTATGGCTACACCTTC